This record covers a single T cell receptor beta chain. This specimen comes from a study of human thymus T cells. The CDR3 consists of 14 residues. Trimming cost V 2 bases and J 6 bases, with 11 bases left between them. Germline loops: CDR1 MNHEY, CDR2 SMNVEV (reference sequence). TCRdb's copy holds only in-frame clones and misses some; the assay was immunoSEQ multiplex PCR. The sample contains roughly 60,000 clones, 94% of which appear only once. Source material: blood. This sequence originates from a boy less than two years old with a congenital heart defect but otherwise immunologically healthy. The V call is TRBV27, the J call TRBJ1-5; no definite D call. The DNA for the CDR3 is TGTGCCAGCAGTTTAAACGGTTTAACTCAGCCCCAGCATTTT. It is translated as CASSLNGLTQPQHF.